The rows below give T cell receptor beta chains drawn from one sample of a study of blood T cell repertoires in COVID-19. The assay was immunoSEQ multiplex PCR, and TCRdb's table has in-frame clones only and misses some. This sample carries about 150,000 clones, around 89% of them seen once, and the ten largest clones take 2.5% to 3.5%. The source material was peripheral blood. The receptors were sampled from a man aged 60-69 years with active or convalescent COVID-19. Each CDR3 is given with its conserved first and last residue. Fields, in order: J gene, clone size, D gene, V gene, CDR3 DNA, CDR3 protein. D genes are given only for firm matches. Clone size is given for some rows only: seen once, a few or many times, or a class if the clone is expanded.

TRBJ1-2 | . | . | TRBV6-6 | TGTGCCGTACAGCGGGGGCAAGACTATGGCTACACCTTC | CAVQRGQDYGYTF
TRBJ2-3 | . | TRBD2 | TRBV10-3 | TGTGCCATCAGTGAGTCGAGGGGAGGGATAGGGGATACGCAGTATTTT | CAISESRGGIGDTQYF
TRBJ2-1 | . | TRBD1 | TRBV28 | TGTGCCAGCCGTCCCGGGACAGGGAGAGATGAGCAGTTCTTC | CASRPGTGRDEQFF
TRBJ2-3 | . | . | TRBV19 | TGTGCCAGCCATGGTCCGCGGAACACAGATACGCAGTATTTT | CASHGPRNTDTQYF
TRBJ2-3 | . | TRBD2 | TRBV18 | TGTGCCAGCTCATCATGGACTAGCGGGAGCACAGATACGCAGTATTTT | CASSSWTSGSTDTQYF
TRBJ2-2 | . | . | TRBV16 | TGTGCCAGCAGCCAGAGACAGGACATTAACACCGGGGAGCTGTTTTTT | CASSQRQDINTGELFF
TRBJ1-3 | few | . | TRBV10-3 | TGTGCCATCAGTGAATCCGGGGGGACGAGAAACACCATATATTTT | CAISESGGTRNTIYF
TRBJ2-7 | . | TRBD2 | TRBV4-2 | TGTGCCAGCAGCCAAGTAGGGACACCGAGCGGGAGCCGCCGCTACGAGCAGTACTTC | CASSQVGTPSGSRRYEQYF
TRBJ2-2 | . | TRBD1 | TRBV5-4 | TGTGCCAGCAGCGGAGCCGGGACAGGGCGGGACACCGGGGAGCTGTTTTTT | CASSGAGTGRDTGELFF
TRBJ1-3 | few | . | TRBV30 | TGTGCCTGGAGTGTTTTCAGTCCCTCTGGAAACACCATATATTTT | CAWSVFSPSGNTIYF
TRBJ2-5 | . | . | TRBV5-1 | TGCGCCAGCAGCTTTTCACAGGCGCGAGAGACCCAGTACTTC | CASSFSQARETQYF
TRBJ1-2 | . | . | TRBV5-1 | TGCGCCAGCAGCTTGGGAGGGGGAGAAGGCTACACCTTC | CASSLGGGEGYTF
TRBJ2-1 | . | TRBD2 | TRBV7-8 | TGTGCCAGCAGCGTTCTAGCGGGAGGGCCTAATGAGCAGTTCTTC | CASSVLAGGPNEQFF
TRBJ1-4 | . | . | TRBV7-9 | TGTGCCAGCAGCTCGGGGTGGGACACGGAAAAACTGTTTTTT | CASSSGWDTEKLFF
TRBJ2-4 | . | . | TRBV24-1 | TGTGCCACCAGCGGGTTATTGGGAGCCAAAAACATTCAGTACTTC | CATSGLLGAKNIQYF
TRBJ2-1 | once | TRBD2 | TRBV5-1 | TGCGCCAGCAGCTGGGGTGACCTCCGGGCGGGAGGTAATGAGCAGTTCTTC | CASSWGDLRAGGNEQFF
TRBJ1-6 | once | . | TRBV14 | TGTGCCAGCAGCATCAGTGGGCAGGGGAATTCACCCCTCCACTTT | CASSISGQGNSPLHF
TRBJ1-1 | . | . | TRBV5-7 | TGTGCCAGCAGCTTGCATCAGGGGTTGCCTGAAGCTTTCTTT | CASSLHQGLPEAFF
TRBJ1-1 | . | . | TRBV27 | TGTGCCAGCAGTTTAATAGGGGGCACTGAAGCTTTCTTT | CASSLIGGTEAFF
TRBJ1-2 | medium-sized | . | TRBV19 | TGTGCCAGTAAGATCCCGGACTATGGCTACACCTTC | CASKIPDYGYTF
TRBJ1-4 | . | . | TRBV5-6 | TGTGCCAGCAGCACCTTACAGGGAGTAGATGAAAAACTGTTTTTT | CASSTLQGVDEKLFF
TRBJ1-2 | . | TRBD1 | TRBV4-3 | TGCGCCAGCAGCCGGGGTCCGACAGGGAATGATGGCTACACCTTC | CASSRGPTGNDGYTF
TRBJ2-7 | . | . | TRBV7-2 | TGTGCCAGCACCTACAAAGGGGCTTGGGAGCAGTACTTC | CASTYKGAWEQYF
TRBJ1-2 | . | TRBD1 | TRBV7-2 | TGTGCCAGCAGCCGGGGACAGTCTAACTATGGCTACACCTTC | CASSRGQSNYGYTF
TRBJ1-4 | few | . | TRBV7-9 | TGTGCCAGCAGCCTAGACAGTCTTGCTAATGAAAAACTGTTTTTT | CASSLDSLANEKLFF
TRBJ2-3 | . | . | TRBV27 | TGTGCCAGCAGTCCTCGTTCGGGCGGGAAGGCAGATACGCAGTATTTT | CASSPRSGGKADTQYF
TRBJ2-3 | . | . | TRBV3-1/TRBV3-2 | TGTGCCAGCAGCCAAGATCCACGGTCGCTTAAGAGGGATACGCAGTATTTT | CASSQDPRSLKRDTQYF
TRBJ2-2 | . | TRBD1 | TRBV18 | TGTGCCAGCTCACCACAGGGGGCGTTGGGAACCGGGGAGCTGTTTTTT | CASSPQGALGTGELFF
TRBJ1-1 | . | . | TRBV9 | TGTGCCAGCAGCGTCGGGATGATCGCTGAAGCTTTCTTT | CASSVGMIAEAFF
TRBJ1-2 | . | . | TRBV28 | TGTGCCAGCAGTTCGACAGGATTCTATGGCTACACCTTC | CASSSTGFYGYTF
TRBJ2-5 | . | TRBD1 | TRBV19 | TGTGCCAGTAGTACTACAGGGGGCCATGAGACCCAGTACTTC | CASSTTGGHETQYF
TRBJ2-7 | . | . | TRBV5-5 | TGTGCCAGCGCACCGCCTCGCGGGATCTCCTACGAGCAGTACTTC | CASAPPRGISYEQYF
TRBJ1-2 | . | TRBD1 | TRBV11-2 | TGTGCCAGCAGCCCGACCACAGGGGCCCGCTATGGCTACACCTTC | CASSPTTGARYGYTF
TRBJ1-2 | once | TRBD1 | TRBV27 | TGTGCCAGCACCGGACAGGGGGCCTATGGCTACACCTTC | CASTGQGAYGYTF
TRBJ1-2 | . | . | TRBV27 | TGTGCCAGCAGAGATCCCAGGGGAGCTAACTATGGCTACACCTTC | CASRDPRGANYGYTF
TRBJ1-4 | . | . | TRBV30 | TGTGCCGGAAGGGGTAGAACTAATGAAAAACTGTTTTTT | CAGRGRTNEKLFF
TRBJ1-1 | . | TRBD1 | TRBV30 | TGTGCCTGGGGTGGAGCCGGGACAGGCATGAACACTGAAGCTTTCTTT | CAWGGAGTGMNTEAFF
TRBJ1-3 | . | . | TRBV23-1 | TGCGCCAGCAGGCTTCGGGGAAACACCATATATTTT | CASRLRGNTIYF
TRBJ1-2 | . | . | TRBV15 | TGTGCCACCAGCAGAGCGGGGGGTGGCTACACCTTC | CATSRAGGGYTF
TRBJ1-1 | . | . | TRBV6-2/TRBV6-3 | TGTGCCAGCAGCGCCGGCGCCCATTCGGGCGGAACGGGGACTGAAGCTTTCTTT | CASSAGAHSGGTGTEAFF
TRBJ2-5 | . | TRBD2 | TRBV19 | TGTGCCAGTAGTAGGGGCGGGGGGGCGATAGAAGAGACCCAGTACTTC | CASSRGGGAIEETQYF
TRBJ1-2 | . | TRBD1 | TRBV30 | TGTGCCTGGATACGACAGGGGCGAAACTATGGCTACACCTTC | CAWIRQGRNYGYTF
TRBJ2-1 | . | . | TRBV5-1 | TGCGCCAGCAGCTCAACCCCCGTGGGGGGGGCGGGAAATGAGCAGTTCTTC | CASSSTPVGGAGNEQFF
TRBJ2-3 | . | . | TRBV19 | TGTGCCAGTAATGGCCCCTCGGGAGATACGCAGTATTTT | CASNGPSGDTQYF
TRBJ2-1 | . | TRBD2 | TRBV5-1 | TGCGCCAGCAGCCCAGGGACTAGCGGGGGATACAATGAGCAGTTCTTC | CASSPGTSGGYNEQFF
TRBJ1-5 | . | TRBD1 | TRBV10-3 | TGTGCCATCAGAGGACAGGTCAATCAGCCCCAGCATTTT | CAIRGQVNQPQHF
TRBJ2-3 | once | TRBD2 | TRBV2 | TGTGCCAGCAGTGACCAGCGGGGGGGAGTTCGGAATACGCAGTATTTT | CASSDQRGGVRNTQYF
TRBJ2-3 | once | TRBD2 | TRBV14 | TGTGCCAGCAGCCGGACTAGCGGGGGTGTCACAGATACGCAGTATTTT | CASSRTSGGVTDTQYF
TRBJ2-5 | . | . | TRBV13 | TGTGCCAGCAGTCAGGGGTTTCAAGAGACCCAGTACTTC | CASSQGFQETQYF
TRBJ1-2 | once | . | TRBV7-2 | TGTGCCAGCAGCTATGACACCAGCGGGGGCTACACCTTC | CASSYDTSGGYTF
TRBJ1-2 | once | . | TRBV5-6 | TGTGCCAGCAGTCAACTAGGGAAAGACTATGGCTACACCTTC | CASSQLGKDYGYTF